A single sample is the source of the 22 T cell receptor beta chains below, sequenced in a study of T cells after yellow fever vaccination. TCRdb reprocessed the 5' RACE reads with MiXCR, giving one entry per CDR3 protein. This sample has some 420,000 distinct CDR3 sequences, with under 20% found just once. This material consisted of PBMCs, taken before the yellow fever booster vaccination. The source of these receptors is a man aged 18 to 29 who received the YFV17D yellow fever vaccine.

The chain carries TRBV20-1 and TRBJ2-1, with D maybe TRBD2 (6 bases). Germline V gene sequence: CDR1 DFQATT, CDR2 SNEGSKA (reference sequence). V lost 0 bases and J lost 6, with 15 bases in between. The CDR3 covers 15 residues. CDR3: CSAREPRLVPNEQFF. In nucleotides, the CDR3 is TGCAGTGCTAGAGAACCCCGACTAGTTCCCAATGAGCAGTTCTTC.

The V and J genes are TRBV7-2 and TRBJ1-1; the D is unclear. Germline V gene sequence: CDR1 SGHTA, CDR2 FQGNSA. V lost 2 bases and J 5 bases, leaving 9 bases between the germline ends. The CDR3 length is 13 residues. The CDR3 DNA reads as TGTGCCAGCAGCTTATTCCGGAGGACTGAAGCTTTCTTT. Residues: CASSLFRRTEAFF.

This clonotype has just a few counts. The rearrangement links TRBV7-6 to TRBJ2-5; TRBD2 is a possible D gene (7 bases). Per germline, CDR1 SGHVS and CDR2 FNYEAQ. The length of the CDR3 is 13 residues. Trimming stripped 4 bases from V and 6 bases from J, with 12 bases between. Here the CDR3 DNA reads TGTGCCAGCAGCTATAGGGGGGGGAAGACCCAGTACTTC. Translating it yields CASSYRGGKTQYF. Combining the CDR3 with reference TRBV7-6 and TRBJ2-5 gives the whole variable domain GAGVSQSPRYKVTKRGQDVALRCDPISGHVSLYWYRQALGQGPEFLTYFNYEAQQDKSGLPNDRFSAERPEGSISTLTIQRTEQRDSAMYRCASSYRGGKTQYFGPGTRLLVL.

The chain employs TRBV7-9 and TRBJ2-7; D possibly matches TRBD1 or TRBD2 (5 bases each). Per the germline V gene, CDR1 is SEHNR and CDR2 is FQNEAQ (reference sequence). Deletions cut 8 bases from V and 3 bases from J, with 11 bases between. The CDR3 totals 12 residues. The CDR3 nucleotides are TGTGCCAGCCGGGACGGCAACTACGAGCAGTACTTC. It codes for CASRDGNYEQYF.

This clonotype was counted only a few times. The chain employs TRBV6-2 or TRBV6-3 and TRBJ2-5; 7 positions match TRBD2. The CDR3 is made up of 16 amino acids. The germline V gene encodes CDR1 MNHEY and CDR2 SVGEGT. The V and J ends lost 6 bases and 2 bases, in that order; junction bases with no gene match: 12. The CDR3 bases are TGTGCCAGCAGCAGACGGACGGCGGGGGATCAAGAGACCCAGTACTTC. Translated: CASSRRTAGDQETQYF.

The genes are TRBV27 and TRBJ2-3; no firm D call. Trimming cost V 4 bases and J 4 bases, with 9 bases left between them. Looked up from germline, CDR1 is MNHEY and CDR2 is SMNVEV (reference sequence). This CDR3 spans 13 amino acids. The CDR3 loop is CASSSLGSDTQYF. In DNA, the CDR3 is TGTGCCAGCAGTTCCCTAGGGTCAGATACGCAGTATTTT.

The chain joins TRBV7-8 to TRBJ1-6, with D perhaps TRBD1 (5 bases). Germline CDR1 is SGHVS and CDR2 is FQNEAQ. CDR3 length equals 16 residues. Between the trimmed V and J ends, which lost 7 bases and 3 bases, there was a span of 16 bases. CDR3 bases: TGTGCCAGCACCTTGGGGGATCAGTACTATAATTCACCCCTCCACTTT. Its translation is CASTLGDQYYNSPLHF.

This clonotype appeared a few times. The genes are TRBV5-1 and TRBJ1-6, with no clear D. The CDR3 is 14 amino acids. Trimming took 0 bases from V and 7 from J, leaving 8 bases between them. CDR1 SGHRS and CDR2 YFSETQ come from the germline V gene. CDR3 DNA sequence: TGCGCCAGCAGCTTGGAGACGGAGAATTCACCCCTCCACTTT. The encoded protein is CASSLETENSPLHF.

This clonotype showed up many times. The chain recombines TRBV20-1 with TRBJ1-3, with a weak D call TRBD1 (5 bases). From germline, CDR1 is DFQATT and CDR2 SNEGSKA (reference sequence). CDR3 length equals 15 residues. The V and J ends lost 1 base and 4 bases respectively, with 14 bases between them. The CDR3 bases are TGCAGTGCTAGAGCGGCCGGGACCGGCGGAAACACCATATATTTT. It specifies CSARAAGTGGNTIYF.

This clonotype was seen a few times. This chain connects TRBV6-1 to TRBJ2-7; 7 bases map to TRBD1. In germline, CDR1 is MNHNS, CDR2 SASEGT. The CDR3 is 10 residues long. The CDR3 region has the DNA TGTGGGACAGGCCGTGACGAGCAGTACGTC. Its translation is CGTGRDEQYV.

This clonotype was seen a few times. The chain links TRBV20-1 to TRBJ1-4; no reliable D call. Germline lookup yields CDR1 DFQATT and CDR2 SNEGSKA (reference sequence). CDR3 size: 14 residues. The V and J ends lost 0 bases and 1 base respectively, with 6 bases between them. CDR3 protein: CSARDRLTNEKLFF. DNA for the CDR3: TGCAGTGCTAGAGATCGGCTAACTAATGAAAAACTGTTTTTT.

The chain has TRBV20-1 and TRBJ2-5; 7 positions match TRBD2. There are 15 residues in the CDR3. CDR1 and CDR2 from the germline V gene are DFQATT and SNEGSKA (reference sequence). The J segment lost 5 bases and the V segment lost 0 bases, leaving 9 bases of the junction unmatched. The CDR3 nucleotides are TGCAGTGCTAGAGATTCAGTGGGGGGGATGGAGACCCAGTACTTC. Residues: CSARDSVGGMETQYF.

There are a few counts of this clonotype. CDR3: CAMDGSYGYTF. The CDR3 DNA follows: TGTGCAATGGACGGTTCCTATGGCTACACCTTC. V usage is TRBV3-1 and J usage is TRBJ1-2; D call uncertain. CDR3 length: 11 residues. Germline V gene lookup returns CDR1 LGHDT and CDR2 YNNKEL (reference sequence).

This clonotype was seen more than once but under ten times. V is TRBV11-2 and J is TRBJ2-2; 8 bases are a match to TRBD2. V shed 3 bases and J 4 bases; nucleotides not matched to a gene: 7. Germline V lookup: CDR1 SGHAT, CDR2 FQNNGV. This CDR3 spans 16 amino acids. CDR3 sequence: CASSLWTSLGTGELFF. The CDR3 DNA is TGTGCCAGCAGCTTGTGGACTAGCCTTGGCACCGGGGAGCTGTTTTTT.

This clonotype was seen more than once but under ten times. The chain links TRBV7-6 to TRBJ2-1; D is ambiguous. V was pared by 7 bases and J by 6 bases, with 10 bases between. The CDR3 runs to 12 residues. Germline lookup yields CDR1 SGHVS and CDR2 FNYEAQ. In DNA form, the CDR3 reads TGTGCCAGCAAAAGCCCATCCAATGAGCAGTTCTTC. Its protein product is CASKSPSNEQFF. Looking up the rest from reference TRBV7-6 and TRBJ2-1 gives the full variable domain: GAGVSQSPRYKVTKRGQDVALRCDPISGHVSLYWYRQALGQGPEFLTYFNYEAQQDKSGLPNDRFSAERPEGSISTLTIQRTEQRDSAMYRCASKSPSNEQFFGPGTRLTVL.

This clonotype was detected a few times. The gene calls are TRBV5-1 and TRBJ2-2; perhaps TRBD1 as D (5 bases). Looked up from germline, CDR1 is SGHRS and CDR2 is YFSETQ. V was shortened by 2 bases and J by 0 bases, with 14 bases between the two germline ends. The CDR3 is 17 residues long. In DNA, the CDR3 is TGCGCCAGCAGCTTCCCGACAGCGATTTCGAACACCGGGGAGCTGTTTTTT. Protein sequence: CASSFPTAISNTGELFF.

The rearrangement links TRBV4-3 to TRBJ1-4; D unclear. CDR1 is LGHNA and CDR2 is YSLEER in the germline V gene. V gave up 3 bases and J gave up 7 bases, with 15 bases separating them. This CDR3 spans 15 amino acids. As DNA, the CDR3 is TGCGCCAGCAGCCACTCGGAGTCGGGGAGTGAAAAACTGTTTTTT. This encodes CASSHSESGSEKLFF.

The sample holds a few counts of this clonotype. This rearrangement joins TRBV20-1 to TRBJ1-1, with TRBD1 matching over 10 bases. With V trimmed by 7 bases and J by 2 bases, 4 bases remained unmatched. Germline loops: CDR1 DFQATT, CDR2 SNEGSKA (reference sequence). This CDR3 has 13 amino acids. As DNA, the CDR3 is TGCAGTGGACAGGGGGCTGGTAACACTGAAGCTTTCTTT. Its translation: CSGQGAGNTEAFF.

The rearrangement joins TRBV4-3 to TRBJ1-2, with 11 bases lining up with TRBD1. J was trimmed by 6 bases and V by 0 bases; bases with no gene match: 12. Germline V gene sequence: CDR1 LGHNA, CDR2 YSLEER. The CDR3 loop spans 18 amino acids. CDR3 DNA sequence: TGCGCCAGCAGCCAAGATCTGCGGACAGGGGGCGCTTGGCATGGCTACACCTTC. Protein sequence: CASSQDLRTGGAWHGYTF.

CDR3 coding DNA: TGTGCCAGCAGGCCCGGATTGGACTATGGCTACACCTTC. Its translation: CASRPGLDYGYTF. V usage is TRBV2 and J usage is TRBJ1-2, with D uncertain. V dropped 6 bases and J dropped 3 bases, with 11 bases sitting between them. Germline lookup yields CDR1 SNHLY and CDR2 FYNNEI. This CDR3 has 13 residues.

This clonotype has just a few counts. This rearrangement joins TRBV4-3 to TRBJ1-1; D not certain. The germline CDR1 and CDR2 sequences are LGHNA and YSLEER. This CDR3 region has 13 residues. With 0 bases removed from V and 3 bases from J, the gap between germline ends came to 5 bases. In nucleotides, the CDR3 is TGCGCCAGCAGCCAAGAAACAGACACTGAAGCTTTCTTT. Amino acids: CASSQETDTEAFF.

This clonotype was counted many times. This chain connects TRBV10-3 to TRBJ2-3, with a possible D match to TRBD2 (6 bases). Looked up from germline, CDR1 is ENHRY and CDR2 is SYGVKD. CDR3 length equals 12 residues. The V end was cut by 10 bases, the J end by 6 bases, with 14 bases between. The CDR3 spells CATAGREDTQYF. The CDR3 DNA sequence: TGTGCCACCGCCGGACGGGAGGATACGCAGTATTTT.